This T cell receptor (beta chain) was retrieved from a study of T-cell memory formation after mild COVID-19. Study-wide points: Researchers could not confirm that second-wave clones peaking on day 37 targeted SARS-CoV-2.

Using its own MiXCR run on the 5' RACE reads, TCRdb lists one record per CDR3 protein. Of fewer than 650,000 distinct CDR3 sequences in the sample, around 15% were seen once. The CDR3 totals 15 residues. V was trimmed by 0 bases and J by 1 base, leaving 8 bases between them. In germline, CDR1 is LGHNA, CDR2 YNFKEQ. A word on this clonotype: As yet, its antigen is unknown.

This sequence joins TRBV4-2 and TRBJ2-3, with D uncertain. The specimen sequenced was PBMCs or a T cell subset sorted from them (not recorded which). The TCR originated in an adult woman who had mild COVID-19 (a few samples of this study predate the infection). Cell type and time point are not known. DNA of the CDR3: TGTGCCAGCAGCCAAGAAAAACCTCGCACAGATACGCAGTATTTT. It specifies CASSQEKPRTDTQYF.